This TCR beta chain emerged from a study of blood T cell repertoires in COVID-19 (dated by TCRdb to about 2020). Looking at the study overall: Collaborator samples came from the United States, Italy and Spain and covered acute and convalescent phases of COVID-19. Subjects who had been exposed to COVID-19, were actively infected with it, or had recovered from it provided the deeply sampled blood TCRbeta repertoires that made up the dataset. A freely available public database, intended as a resource for researchers studying the immune response to SARS-CoV-2, is where the repertoires were released. HLA class I and class II types, where available, came from metadata supplied by the sample provider rather than from assay-based typing. Nearly every sample came with metadata listing a de-identified subject ID, COVID-19 status, age in years and sex. The samples were drawn from the first 160 participants of the ongoing ImmuneRACE study and from 1,200 or so subjects provided by 6 global collaborators. The prospective study material was composed of cDNA or gDNA derived from T cells, B-cell-depleted T cells, or PBMCs.

What the research found in general, with its limitations: How much clinical and demographic metadata was included differed by source and by participant, and the metadata was provided uncurated.

TCRbeta CDR3 regions were amplified from genomic DNA by means of the immunoSEQ Assay, a bias-controlled multiplex PCR. In the authors' own workflow: Within the assay, amplification of reference gene primers was used to estimate how many nucleated cells each sample contained. To quantify the absolute abundance of each unique TCRbeta CDR3 rearrangement, sequence reads were collapsed and filtered. Productive Simpson clonality was computed per sample as the square root of Simpson's diversity index over productive rearrangements. TCRdb's version of the immuneACCESS table is confined to in-frame rearrangements and falls short of the full clone set. An unresolved V gene accounts for under half of the shortfall where checked; the remainder is of unknown origin. The V and J calls and clone size come from that table; D and trimming were worked out from the DNA. Recorded for this sample are fewer than 250,000 clones; around 84% of them occurred a single time. The biggest ten clones account for over 9.5% of the sample.

A note on this clone: Its antigen remains unidentified. Base-call qualities are not available, and no considerably larger clone is one nucleotide away.

The CDR3, cysteine through phenylalanine, is 18 amino acids long. This entry keeps only the CDR3 DNA: 54 bases, framed from base 1. The germline V gene encodes CDR1 SGHNT and CDR2 YYREEE (reference sequence). The junction carries 21 bases between V and J, which are trimmed by 0 bases and 4 bases respectively. At one collaborating source in Seattle, patients were enrolled during active infection and were followed longitudinally through the course of disease. Collaborating institutions collected whole blood in K2EDTA tubes following their own protocols. For TCRbeta analysis, collaborators shipped samples in one of three forms: frozen whole blood, isolated PBMCs, or DNA extracted from either of those sample types.

This receptor was identified in a woman aged 80 or older with COVID-19, enrolled during active disease. Input material: peripheral blood. The V gene is TRBV5-4 and the J gene is TRBJ2-3; too little of a D gene remains to name it. Here the CDR3 is given as CASSLALGRNIPADTQYF. The DNA is TGTGCCAGCAGCTTGGCCTTGGGCAGGAACATACCTGCAGATACGCAGTATTTT. With the portions outside the CDR3 filled from the reference TRBV5-4 and TRBJ2-3 genes, the complete variable region becomes ETGVTQSPTHLIKTRGQQVTLRCSSQSGHNTVSWYQQALGQGPQFIFQYYREEENGRGNFPPRFSGLQFPNYSSELNVNALELDDSALYLCASSLALGRNIPADTQYFGPGTRLTVL.